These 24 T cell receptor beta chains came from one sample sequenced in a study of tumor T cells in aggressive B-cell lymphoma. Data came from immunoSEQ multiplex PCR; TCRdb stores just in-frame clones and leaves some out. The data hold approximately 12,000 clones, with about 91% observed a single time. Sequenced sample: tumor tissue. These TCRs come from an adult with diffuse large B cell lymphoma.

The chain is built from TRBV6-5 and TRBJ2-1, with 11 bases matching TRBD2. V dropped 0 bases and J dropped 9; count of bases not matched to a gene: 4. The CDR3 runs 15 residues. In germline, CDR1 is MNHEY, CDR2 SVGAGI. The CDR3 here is CASSYSSGRASEQFF. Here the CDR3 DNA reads TGTGCCAGCAGTTACTCTAGCGGGAGGGCCTCTGAGCAGTTCTTC.

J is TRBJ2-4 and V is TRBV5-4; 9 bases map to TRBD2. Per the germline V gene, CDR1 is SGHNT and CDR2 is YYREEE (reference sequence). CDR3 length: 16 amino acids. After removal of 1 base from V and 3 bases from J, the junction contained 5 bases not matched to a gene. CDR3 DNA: TGTGCCAGCAGCTTGTGGTCTAGCGGGAACAAAAACATTCAGTACTTC. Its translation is CASSLWSSGNKNIQYF. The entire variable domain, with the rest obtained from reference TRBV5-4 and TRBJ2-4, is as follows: ETGVTQSPTHLIKTRGQQVTLRCSSQSGHNTVSWYQQALGQGPQFIFQYYREEENGRGNFPPRFSGLQFPNYSSELNVNALELDDSALYLCASSLWSSGNKNIQYFGAGTRLSVL.

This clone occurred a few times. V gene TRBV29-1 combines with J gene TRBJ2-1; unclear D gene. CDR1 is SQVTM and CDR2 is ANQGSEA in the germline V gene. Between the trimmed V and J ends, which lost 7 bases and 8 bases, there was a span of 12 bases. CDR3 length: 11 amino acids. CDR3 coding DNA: TGCAGCGGCCGGGTGGTCTATGAGCAGTTCTTC. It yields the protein CSGRVVYEQFF.

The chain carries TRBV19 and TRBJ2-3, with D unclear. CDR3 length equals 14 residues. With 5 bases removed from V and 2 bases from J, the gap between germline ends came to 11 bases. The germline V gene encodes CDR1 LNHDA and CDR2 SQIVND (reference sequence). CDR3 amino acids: CASSPGGATDTQYF. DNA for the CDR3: TGTGCCAGTAGTCCGGGTGGAGCCACAGATACGCAGTATTTT.

The CDR3 DNA follows: TGTGCCAGCTCTCATAGCGGAGCGAACACCGGGGAGCTGTTTTTT. Translated: CASSHSGANTGELFF. The gene calls are TRBV18 and TRBJ2-2, with D possibly being TRBD2 (6 bases). CDR1 is KGHSH, CDR2 LQKENI, per germline. The CDR3 runs 15 residues. V was trimmed by 6 bases and J by 0 bases, leaving 11 bases between them.

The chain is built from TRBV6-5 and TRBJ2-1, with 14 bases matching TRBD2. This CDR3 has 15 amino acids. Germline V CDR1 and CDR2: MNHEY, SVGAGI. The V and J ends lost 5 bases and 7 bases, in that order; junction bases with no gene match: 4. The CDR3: CASSRTSGRRNEQFF. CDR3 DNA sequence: TGTGCCAGCAGTCGGACTAGCGGGAGGCGTAATGAGCAGTTCTTC.

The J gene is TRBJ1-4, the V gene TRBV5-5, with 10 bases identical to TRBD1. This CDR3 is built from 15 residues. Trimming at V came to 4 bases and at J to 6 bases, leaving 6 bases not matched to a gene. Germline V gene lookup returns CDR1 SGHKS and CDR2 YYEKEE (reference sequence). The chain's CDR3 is CASSIPTGGHEKLFF. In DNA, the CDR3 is TGTGCCAGCAGCATCCCGACAGGGGGCCATGAAAAACTGTTTTTT.

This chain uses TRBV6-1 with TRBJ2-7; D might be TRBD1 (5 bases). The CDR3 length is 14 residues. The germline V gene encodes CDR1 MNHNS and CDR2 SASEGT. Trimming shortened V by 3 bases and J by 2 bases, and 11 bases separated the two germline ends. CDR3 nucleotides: TGTGCCAGCAGTGATCAAGGGGAAACCTACGAGCAGTACTTC. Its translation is CASSDQGETYEQYF.

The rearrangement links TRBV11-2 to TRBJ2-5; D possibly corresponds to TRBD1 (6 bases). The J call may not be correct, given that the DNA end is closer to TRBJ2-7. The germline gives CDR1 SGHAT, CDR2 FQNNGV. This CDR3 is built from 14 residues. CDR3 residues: CASSLTQGSHEQYF. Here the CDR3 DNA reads TGTGCCAGCAGCTTAACCCAGGGGAGCCACGAGCAGTACTTC.

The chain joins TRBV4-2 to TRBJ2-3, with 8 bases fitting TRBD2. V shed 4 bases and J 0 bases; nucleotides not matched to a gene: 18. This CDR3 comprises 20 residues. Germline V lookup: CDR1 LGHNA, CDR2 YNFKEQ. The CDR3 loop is CASSLPLGLGDGKSTDTQYF. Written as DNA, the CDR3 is TGTGCCAGCAGCCTACCCTTGGGACTAGGCGACGGGAAGAGCACAGATACGCAGTATTTT.

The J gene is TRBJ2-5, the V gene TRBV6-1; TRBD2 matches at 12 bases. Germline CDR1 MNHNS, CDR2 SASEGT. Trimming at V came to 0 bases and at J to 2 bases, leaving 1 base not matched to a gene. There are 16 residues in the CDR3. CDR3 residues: CASSEALAGGQETQYF. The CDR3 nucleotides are TGTGCCAGCAGTGAAGCGCTAGCGGGAGGGCAAGAGACCCAGTACTTC.

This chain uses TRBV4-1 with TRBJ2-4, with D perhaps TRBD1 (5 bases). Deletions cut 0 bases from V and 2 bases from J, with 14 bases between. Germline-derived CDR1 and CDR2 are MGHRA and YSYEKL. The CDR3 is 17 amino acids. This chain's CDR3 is CASSQEATVGPKNIQYF. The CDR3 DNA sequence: TGCGCCAGCAGCCAAGAAGCGACAGTGGGGCCCAAAAACATTCAGTACTTC.

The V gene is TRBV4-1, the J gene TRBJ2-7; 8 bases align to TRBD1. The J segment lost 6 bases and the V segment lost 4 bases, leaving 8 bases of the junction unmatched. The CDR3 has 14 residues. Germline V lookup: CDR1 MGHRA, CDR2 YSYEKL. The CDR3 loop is CASSLGRGLPEQYF. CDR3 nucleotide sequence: TGCGCCAGCAGCCTGGGCAGGGGGCTACCCGAGCAGTACTTC.

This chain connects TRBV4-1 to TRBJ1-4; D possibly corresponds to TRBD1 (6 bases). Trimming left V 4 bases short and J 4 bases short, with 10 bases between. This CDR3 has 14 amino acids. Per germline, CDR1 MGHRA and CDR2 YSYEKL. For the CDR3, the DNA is TGCGCCAGCAGCCCGGGACAACTTAATGAAAAACTGTTTTTT. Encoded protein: CASSPGQLNEKLFF.

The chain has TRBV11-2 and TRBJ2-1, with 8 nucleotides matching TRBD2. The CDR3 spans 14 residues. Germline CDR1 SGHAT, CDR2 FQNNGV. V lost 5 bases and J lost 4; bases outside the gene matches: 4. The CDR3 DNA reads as TGTGCCAGCAGCCTTAGCGGGGTTTACAATGAGCAGTTCTTC. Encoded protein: CASSLSGVYNEQFF.

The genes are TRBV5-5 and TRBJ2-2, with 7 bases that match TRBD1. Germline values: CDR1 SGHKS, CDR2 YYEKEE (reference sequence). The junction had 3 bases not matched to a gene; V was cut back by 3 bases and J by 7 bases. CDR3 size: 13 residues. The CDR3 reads CASSWAGGGELFF. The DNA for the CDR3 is TGTGCCAGCAGCTGGGCAGGGGGCGGGGAGCTGTTTTTT.

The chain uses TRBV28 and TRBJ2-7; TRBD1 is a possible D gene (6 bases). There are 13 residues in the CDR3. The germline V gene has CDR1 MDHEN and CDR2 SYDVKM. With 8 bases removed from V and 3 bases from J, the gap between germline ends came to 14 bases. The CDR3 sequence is CASVPGHLYEQYF. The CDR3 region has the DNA TGTGCCAGCGTCCCGGGACACCTCTACGAGCAGTACTTC. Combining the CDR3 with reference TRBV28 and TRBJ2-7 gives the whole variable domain DVKVTQSSRYLVKRTGEKVFLECVQDMDHENMFWYRQDPGLGLRLIYFSYDVKMKEKGDIPEGYSVSREKKERFSLILESASTNQTSMYLCASVPGHLYEQYFGPGTRLTVT.

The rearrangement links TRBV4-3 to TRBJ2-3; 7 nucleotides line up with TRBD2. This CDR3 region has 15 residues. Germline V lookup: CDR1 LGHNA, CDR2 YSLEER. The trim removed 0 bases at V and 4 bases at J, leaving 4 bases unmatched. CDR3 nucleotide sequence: TGCGCCAGCAGCCAAGATCGGGGAGGGGCAGATACGCAGTATTTT. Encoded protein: CASSQDRGGADTQYF.

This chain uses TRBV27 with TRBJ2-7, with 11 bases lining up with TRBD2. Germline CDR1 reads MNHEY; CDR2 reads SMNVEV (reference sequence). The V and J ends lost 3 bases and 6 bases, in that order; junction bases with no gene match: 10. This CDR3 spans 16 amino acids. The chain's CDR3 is CASSLQSPGLAVEQYF. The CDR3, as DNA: TGTGCCAGCAGTTTGCAAAGTCCGGGACTAGCGGTCGAGCAGTACTTC.

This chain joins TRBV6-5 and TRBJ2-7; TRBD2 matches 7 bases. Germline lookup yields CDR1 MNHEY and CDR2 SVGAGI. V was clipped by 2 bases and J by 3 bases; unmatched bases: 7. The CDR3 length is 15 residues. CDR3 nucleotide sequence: TGTGCCAGCAGTTACCGCGGCGGGAGCATCTACGAGCAGTACTTC. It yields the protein CASSYRGGSIYEQYF.

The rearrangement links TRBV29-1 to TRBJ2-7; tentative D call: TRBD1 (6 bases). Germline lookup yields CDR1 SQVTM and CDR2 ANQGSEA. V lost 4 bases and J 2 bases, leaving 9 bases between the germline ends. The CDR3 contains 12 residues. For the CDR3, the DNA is TGCAGCGTTGGGGACAATGCCTACGAGCAGTACTTC. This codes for CSVGDNAYEQYF.

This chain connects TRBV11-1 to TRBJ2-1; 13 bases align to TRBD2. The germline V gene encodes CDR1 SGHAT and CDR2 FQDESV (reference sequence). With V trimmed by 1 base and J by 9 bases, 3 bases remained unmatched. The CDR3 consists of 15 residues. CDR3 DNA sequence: TGTGCCAGCAGCTTAGGGACTAGCGGGAGCGGTGAGCAGTTCTTC. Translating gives CASSLGTSGSGEQFF.

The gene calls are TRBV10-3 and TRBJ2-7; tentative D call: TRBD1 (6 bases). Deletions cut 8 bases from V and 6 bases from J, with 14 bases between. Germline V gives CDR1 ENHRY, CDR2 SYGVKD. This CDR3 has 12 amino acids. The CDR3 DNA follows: TGTGCCATCGGACAGAACCTTCGCGAGCAGTACTTC. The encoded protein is CAIGQNLREQYF.

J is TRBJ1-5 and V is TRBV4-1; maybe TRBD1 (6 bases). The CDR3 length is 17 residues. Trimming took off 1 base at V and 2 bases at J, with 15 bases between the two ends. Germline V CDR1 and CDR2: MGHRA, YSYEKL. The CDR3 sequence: CASSQVTGGRGNQPQHF. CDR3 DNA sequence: TGCGCCAGCAGCCAAGTGACGGGGGGCAGAGGCAATCAGCCCCAGCATTTT.